The 8 T cell receptor beta chains below all came from one sample that was sequenced in a study of tumor-infiltrating lymphocytes in localized non-small cell lung cancer. Sequenced by immunoSEQ multiplex PCR; TCRdb stores in-frame clones only, minus some. The data contain around 16,000 clones, roughly four fifths of them singletons. The sequencing input was lung tumor tissue. The receptors come from a human donor with non-small cell lung cancer.

The chain employs TRBV6-1 and TRBJ2-3, with D tentatively TRBD2 (6 bases). V shed 4 bases and J shed 6 bases, with 11 bases lying between them. From germline, CDR1 is MNHNS and CDR2 SASEGT. The CDR3 runs 13 residues. The CDR3 coding sequence is TGTGCCAGCAGTGTCGGACGGGAGGATACGCAGTATTTT. Encoded protein: CASSVGREDTQYF.

V usage is TRBV6-5 and J usage is TRBJ2-1; tentative D call: TRBD2 (5 bases). Trimming shortened V by 4 bases and J by 6 bases, and 16 bases separated the two germline ends. CDR1 and CDR2 from the germline V gene are MNHEY and SVGAGI. The CDR3 is made up of 15 amino acids. The CDR3 DNA follows: TGTGCCAGCAGTTCCCCCTCTTTGGCGGGCAATGAGCAGTTCTTC. It encodes CASSSPSLAGNEQFF.

This chain links TRBV6-5 with TRBJ1-5, with D uncertain. Germline V CDR1 and CDR2: MNHEY, SVGAGI. The length of the CDR3 is 12 residues. Deletions cut 6 bases from V and 4 bases from J, with 7 bases between. The CDR3 nucleotides are TGTGCCAGCAGCAACCCAAATCAGCCCCAGCATTTT. It is translated as CASSNPNQPQHF.

V and J are TRBV6-1 and TRBJ2-7, with a weak D call TRBD2 (6 bases). Trimming took 6 bases from V and 5 from J, leaving 14 bases between them. This CDR3 has 13 residues. Germline CDR1 is MNHNS and CDR2 is SASEGT. The CDR3 coding sequence is TGTGCCAGCAGGGGTGGACTATCTCACGAGCAGTACTTC. Translating gives CASRGGLSHEQYF.

The chain carries TRBV19 and TRBJ1-2; TRBD1 is a possible D gene (5 bases). The germline V and J ends were trimmed by 1 base and 5 bases, with 20 bases remaining between them. The CDR3 contains 17 residues. CDR1 is LNHDA, CDR2 SQIVND, per germline (reference sequence). The CDR3 nucleotides are TGTGCCAGTAGTATAGTAGGGGCCAGCGGGGCGTCTTATGGCTACACCTTC. As protein: CASSIVGASGASYGYTF.

The chain's CDR3 is CASSEGQGAIYEQYF. The DNA for the CDR3 is TGTGCCAGCAGTGAGGGACAGGGGGCGATCTACGAGCAGTACTTC. J is TRBJ2-5 and V is TRBV2, with TRBD1 identical over 12 bases. Near its end, the DNA agrees better with TRBJ2-7, so the J call may be wrong. This CDR3 is 15 amino acids long. Germline CDR1 and CDR2: SNHLY and FYNNEI.

This sequence joins TRBV28 and TRBJ2-1; no definite D call. V shed 1 base and J shed 4 bases, with 8 bases lying between them. Germline CDR1 reads MDHEN; CDR2 reads SYDVKM. The CDR3 extends over 14 amino acids. The CDR3 nucleotides read TGTGCCAGCAGTTTATTTGAGTTTTACAATGAGCAGTTCTTC. This codes for CASSLFEFYNEQFF.

The DNA of the CDR3 is TGTGCCACCAGACCCATAGAACCAGATACGCAGTATTTT. Its protein product is CATRPIEPDTQYF. The chain combines TRBV6-1 with TRBJ2-3; D unclear. The CDR3 length is 13 residues. The germline V gene encodes CDR1 MNHNS and CDR2 SASEGT. Trimming pared 10 bases from V and 4 bases from J, leaving 15 bases between.